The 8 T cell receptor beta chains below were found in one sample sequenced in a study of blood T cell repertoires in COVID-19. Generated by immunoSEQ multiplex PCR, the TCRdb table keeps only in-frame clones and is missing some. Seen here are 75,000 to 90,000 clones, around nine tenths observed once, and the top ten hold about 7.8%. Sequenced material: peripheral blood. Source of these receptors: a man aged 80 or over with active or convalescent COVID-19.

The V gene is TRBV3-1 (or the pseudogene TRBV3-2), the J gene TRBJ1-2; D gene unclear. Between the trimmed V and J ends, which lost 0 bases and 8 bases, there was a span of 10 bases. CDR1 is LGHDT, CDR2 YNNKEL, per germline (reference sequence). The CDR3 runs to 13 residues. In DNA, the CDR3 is TGTGCCAGCAGCCAAGAAGGGAGGGTCGGCTACACCTTC. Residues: CASSQEGRVGYTF.

CDR3 loop: CATSDPRTRSYNEQFF. CDR3 bases: TGTGCCACCAGTGATCCCCGGACACGTTCCTACAATGAGCAGTTCTTC. The V gene is TRBV24-1, the J gene TRBJ2-1; maybe TRBD1 (5 bases). Looked up from germline, CDR1 is KGHDR and CDR2 is SFDVKD. V dropped 3 bases and J dropped 1 base, with 12 bases sitting between them. The CDR3 covers 16 residues.

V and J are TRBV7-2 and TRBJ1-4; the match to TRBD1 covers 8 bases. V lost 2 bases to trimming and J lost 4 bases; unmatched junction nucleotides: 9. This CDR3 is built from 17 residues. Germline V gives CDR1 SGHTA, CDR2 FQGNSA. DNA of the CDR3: TGTGCCAGCAGCTTATACGCAGGGGGCCTCTTTAATGAAAAACTGTTTTTT. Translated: CASSLYAGGLFNEKLFF.

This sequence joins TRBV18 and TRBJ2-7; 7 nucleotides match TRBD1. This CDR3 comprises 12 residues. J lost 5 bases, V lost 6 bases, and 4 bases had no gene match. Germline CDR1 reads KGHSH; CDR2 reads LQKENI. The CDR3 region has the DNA TGTGCCAGCTCGCAACAGGGGAACGAGCAGTACGTC. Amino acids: CASSQQGNEQYV.

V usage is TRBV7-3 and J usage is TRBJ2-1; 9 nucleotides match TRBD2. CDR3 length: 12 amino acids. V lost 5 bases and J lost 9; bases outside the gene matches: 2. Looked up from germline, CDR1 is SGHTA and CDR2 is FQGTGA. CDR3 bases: TGTGCCAGCAGCCTACTAGCGGGTGAGCAGTTCTTC. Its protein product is CASSLLAGEQFF. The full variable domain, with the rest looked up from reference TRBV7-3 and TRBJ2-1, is GAGVSQTPSNKVTEKGKYVELRCDPISGHTALYWYRQSLGQGPEFLIYFQGTGAADDSGLPNDRFFAVRPEGSVSTLKIQRTERGDSAVYLCASSLLAGEQFFGPGTRLTVL.

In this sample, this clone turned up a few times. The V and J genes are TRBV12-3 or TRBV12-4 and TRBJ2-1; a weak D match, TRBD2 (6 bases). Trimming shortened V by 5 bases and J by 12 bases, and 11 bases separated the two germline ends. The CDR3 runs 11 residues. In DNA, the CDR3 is TGTGCCAGCAGTAAGACTAGTTTGCAGTTCTTC. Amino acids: CASSKTSLQFF.

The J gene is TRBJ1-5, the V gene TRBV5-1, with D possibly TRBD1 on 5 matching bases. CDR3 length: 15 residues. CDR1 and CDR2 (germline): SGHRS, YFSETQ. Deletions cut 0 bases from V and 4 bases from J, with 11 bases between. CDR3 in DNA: TGCGCCAGCAGCTTGGAAGGGAAGGGGAATCAGCCCCAGCATTTT. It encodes CASSLEGKGNQPQHF.

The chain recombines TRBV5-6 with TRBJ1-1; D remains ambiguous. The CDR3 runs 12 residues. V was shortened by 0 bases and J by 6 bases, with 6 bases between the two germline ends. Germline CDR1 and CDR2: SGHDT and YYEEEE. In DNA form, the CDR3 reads TGTGCCAGCAGCTTGGTGACTGCTGAAGCTTTCTTT. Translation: CASSLVTAEAFF.